These T cell receptor beta chains were read from a single sample in a study of blood T cell repertoires in COVID-19. Profiled with immunoSEQ multiplex PCR; TCRdb holds only in-frame clones, not every one. Among about 100,000 clones listed, around 87% were seen once. Sequencing was carried out using peripheral blood. The origin of the receptors is a man over 45 with acute or convalescent COVID-19. Each CDR3 is given with its conserved first and last residue. Fields, in order: D gene, V gene, J gene, clone size, CDR3 length, CDR3 DNA, CDR3 protein. A D gene is named only where the DNA matches it firmly. Clone size is stated in some rows and not others, as once, few, many or a class when expanded.

-	TRBV19	TRBJ2-7	-	13	TGTGCCAGCCAGTCGGGGTTGAACTACGAGCAGTACTTC	CASQSGLNYEQYF
TRBD2	TRBV12-5	TRBJ2-7	-	16	TGTGCTAGTGGTCCCCCAACCGGGACTAGTAAGTACGAGCAGTACTTC	CASGPPTGTSKYEQYF
-	TRBV19	TRBJ2-1	-	14	TGTGCCAGTAGTATCCCGGGGGCCTACAATGAGCAGTTCTTC	CASSIPGAYNEQFF
-	TRBV27	TRBJ1-1	few	13	TGTGCCAGCAGTTTATCAGGGGCCGCCGGGGCTTTCTTT	CASSLSGAAGAFF
TRBD1	TRBV11-2	TRBJ2-7	-	15	TGTGCCAGCAGCTTAATCCGGGACAGGGCCCACGAGCAGTACTTC	CASSLIRDRAHEQYF
-	TRBV30	TRBJ1-1	-	15	TGTGCCTGGTCGGGATTATCCACGATAAACACTGAAGCTTTCTTT	CAWSGLSTINTEAFF
-	TRBV30	TRBJ2-1	-	11	TGTGCCTGGACCGAGAGGAATGAGCAGTTCTTC	CAWTERNEQFF
TRBD1	TRBV7-9	TRBJ2-4	-	16	TGTGCCAGCAGCACGCGACAGGGGATTTCTGTGAACATTCAGTACTTC	CASSTRQGISVNIQYF
-	TRBV29-1	TRBJ2-3	-	12	TGCAGCGTTTCCTGGGGGGCAGATACGCAGTATTTT	CSVSWGADTQYF
-	TRBV6-5	TRBJ2-2	-	14	TGTGCCAGCAAAAGACTAGTAGGAGGCGGGGAGCTGTTTTTT	CASKRLVGGGELFF
TRBD2	TRBV28	TRBJ2-5	-	19	TGTGCCAGCAGTTCCATAACTAGCGGGAGGGGCTTTCGCTTGGAGACCCAGTACTTC	CASSSITSGRGFRLETQYF
-	TRBV7-9	TRBJ2-1	once	16	TGTGCCAGCAGCCTCGGACAGGCCGGGACTAGCAATGAGCAGTTCTTC	CASSLGQAGTSNEQFF
-	TRBV2	TRBJ1-2	-	14	TGTGCCAGCAGTGAGACGCGGGACCAGGATGGCTACACCTTC	CASSETRDQDGYTF
-	TRBV27	TRBJ2-5	-	14	TGTGCCAGCAGCCTTACCGGGTCCCAAGAGACCCAGTACTTC	CASSLTGSQETQYF
TRBD1	TRBV3-1/TRBV3-2	TRBJ1-1	-	13	TGTGCCAGCAGCGCAGGGGGCCGGACTGAAGCTTTCTTT	CASSAGGRTEAFF
-	TRBV4-2	TRBJ2-3	-	15	TGTGCCAGCAGCCAATTAGCGAGGAGCACAGATACGCAGTATTTT	CASSQLARSTDTQYF
-	TRBV11-3	TRBJ2-1	once	15	TGTGCCAGCAGCTTTGGCGGATCTTCCTACAATGAGCAGTTCTTC	CASSFGGSSYNEQFF
-	TRBV2	TRBJ2-4	-	15	TGTGCCAGCAGTGAATCGAGGGCGGCCAAAAACATTCAGTACTTC	CASSESRAAKNIQYF
TRBD1	TRBV14	TRBJ2-1	-	16	TGTGCCAGCAGCCCAGGGACAGGGTTTCTTTACAATGAGCAGTTCTTC	CASSPGTGFLYNEQFF
TRBD2	TRBV27	TRBJ2-1	-	15	TGTGCCAGCAGTTTAGCGGGAGTCCCCTACAATGAGCAGTTCTTC	CASSLAGVPYNEQFF
-	TRBV18	TRBJ2-3	-	16	TGTGCCAGCTCCCGGGAGGCAGGGGGCCAAACAGATACGCAGTATTTT	CASSREAGGQTDTQYF
-	TRBV7-2	TRBJ2-1	-	14	TGTGCCAGCAGCTTAGATAGAGTTTCTAGTGAGCAGTTCTTC	CASSLDRVSSEQFF
-	TRBV2	TRBJ2-1	-	15	TGTGCCAGCAGTGAAATTAGCGGACCATACAATGAGCAGTTCTTC	CASSEISGPYNEQFF
-	TRBV2	TRBJ1-4	once	14	TGTGCCAGCAGTGGAGTTGCAACTAATGAAAAACTGTTTTTT	CASSGVATNEKLFF
-	TRBV9	TRBJ2-1	-	16	TGTGCCAGCAGCTCTCTAGCGGACAGCTCCTACAATGAGCAGTTCTTC	CASSSLADSSYNEQFF